This T cell receptor beta chain was recovered during a study of blood T cell repertoires in COVID-19. Study information: The origin of the acute and convalescent COVID-19 samples was the United States, Italy and Spain. PBMCs, B-cell-depleted T cells, or T cells provided the cDNA or gDNA that made up the material.

Using immunoSEQ multiplex PCR, the repertoire was profiled, and TCRdb retains in-frame clones only, with some absent. Among just under 90,000 clones, around 72% were seen once, and the ten largest hold approximately 15%. There are a few counts of this clone. Sequenced material: peripheral blood. The TCR originated in a woman older than 75 with acute or convalescent COVID-19.

DNA for the CDR3: TGCGCCAGCAGCCGTCGGCAGGGGGTGAACACTGAAGCTTTCTTT. Translating it yields CASSRRQGVNTEAFF. The rearrangement links TRBV4-1 to TRBJ1-1; the match to TRBD1 covers 7 bases. CDR3 length: 15 amino acids. The junction had 5 bases not matched to a gene; V was cut back by 4 bases and J by 0 bases. CDR1 and CDR2 (germline): MGHRA, YSYEKL.